What follows describes a single TCR beta chain. Its antigen is as yet unknown. Depth targeted 1 in 200,000 to 1 in 1 million T cells, averaging 10x coverage per clonotype. Clones were read by immunoSEQ multiplex PCR, and TCRdb kept only the in-frame ones, dropping some. Of approximately 20,000 clones in the sample, around 85% were seen once. Per the germline V gene, CDR1 is SEHNR and CDR2 is FQNEAQ (reference sequence). V was pared by 2 bases and J by 2 bases, with 7 bases between. The CDR3 sequence is 13 residues long. These data belong to a study of cytotoxic CD8 clonotypes in ibrutinib-treated CLL. For the study at large: On average, more than 90,000 productive rearrangements and about 280,000 productive templates per sample. Study results and caveats: Measured clonality at baseline was greater than in age-matched healthy donors and tracked with circulating CD8+ T-cell counts.

This clonotype was obtained from a human donor with chronic lymphocytic leukemia. The sequencing here drew on PBMCs, taken before ibrutinib treatment. V gene TRBV7-9 combines with J gene TRBJ2-7, with no clear D. As DNA, the CDR3 is TGTGCCAGCAGCTTATGGGGAACCTACGAGCAGTACTTC. This encodes CASSLWGTYEQYF.